The rows below give T cell receptor beta chains drawn from one sample of a study of CXCR3-negative and CXCR3-positive naive CD8 T cells. TCRdb re-called the 5' RACE reads and shows each CDR3 protein once, DNA omitted. This table holds 120,000 to 150,000 distinct CDR3 sequences. Sequencing was done on a sample of naive CXCR3+ CD8+ T cells from blood. These TCRs come from a human donor in good health. Some clones in this sample may be carry-over from other donors' samples. Both conserved end residues are part of each CDR3.

v_gene	j_gene	CDR3aa
TRBV28	TRBJ2-1	CASSSFRSSYNEQFF
TRBV9	TRBJ2-3	CASSVESSGSTDTQYF
TRBV9	TRBJ2-7	CASSSGLADSYEQYF
TRBV30	TRBJ2-3	CAWSQGAPTDTQYF
TRBV28	TRBJ1-1	CASSLTGVGPEAFF
TRBV6-5	TRBJ2-1	CASSYSSHRNEQFF
TRBV28	TRBJ2-7	CASSSISGDPHEQYF
TRBV9	TRBJ2-1	CASSVGGGALNEQFF
TRBV20-1	TRBJ2-7	CSAQGSFYEQYF
TRBV11-2	TRBJ2-3	CASSFDRENTDTQYF
TRBV29-1	TRBJ2-7	CSVLSGQGAIEQYF
TRBV4-1	TRBJ2-7	CASSQVPRTGVEQYF
TRBV6-2/TRBV6-3	TRBJ2-2	CASSLDEGPNTGELFF
TRBV9	TRBJ2-7	CASSLRTGDTYEQYF
TRBV10-1	TRBJ1-1	CASSQAHPEAFF
TRBV29-1	TRBJ1-1	CSVDGGGRGAFF
TRBV7-9	TRBJ2-7	CASSPQDRYEQYF
TRBV10-3	TRBJ2-5	CAISDDWETQYF
TRBV10-2	TRBJ2-3	CASSDTRPDTQYF
TRBV12-5	TRBJ1-2	CASGLRGCGYTF
TRBV7-9	TRBJ1-2	CASKSGTGNYGYTF
TRBV12-5	TRBJ2-2	CASGRDYFTGELFF
TRBV7-9	TRBJ1-1	CASSSSGTGDGDTEAFF
TRBV7-9	TRBJ2-1	CASSFSTGGSYNEQFF
TRBV28	TRBJ2-1	CASSEYGVYNEQFF
TRBV7-6	TRBJ1-3	CASSIDPGQGSGNTIYF